This T cell receptor beta chain was identified during a study of CD8+CD57+ T cells in acquired aplastic anemia. The overall study: CD4+ and CD8+ cells, once sorted, gave DNA averaging 3.2 ug.

The CDR3 spans 14 residues. V lost 3 bases and J lost 0, with 7 bases in between. Both TCR beta VDJ combination and CDR3 sequence profiling were carried out. Genomic DNA was the template for this profiling. MiXCR, run by TCRdb on the reads, gives a single entry per CDR3 protein. The table has about 270,000 distinct CDR3 sequences, 56% seen once; the top ten hold less than 9.5%. Regarding the study as a whole: Any difference that existed in CD8+ Simpson's diversity between patients and controls was not significant. About 28 sequences, all CD8+ CDR3, were shared between patients and controls.

About this clonotype itself: The antigen remains unidentified.

This chain links TRBV12-3 or TRBV12-4 with TRBJ2-3, with D maybe TRBD2 (5 bases). This TCR was sampled from a human donor with severe aplastic anemia or a healthy control (not recorded which). The sample comprised sorted CD4+, CD8+, or CD8+CD57+ T cells (not recorded which) from PBMCs. In DNA form, the CDR3 reads TGTGCCAGCAGTTTGTGGGAGAGCACAGATACGCAGTATTTT. Translating gives CASSLWESTDTQYF.